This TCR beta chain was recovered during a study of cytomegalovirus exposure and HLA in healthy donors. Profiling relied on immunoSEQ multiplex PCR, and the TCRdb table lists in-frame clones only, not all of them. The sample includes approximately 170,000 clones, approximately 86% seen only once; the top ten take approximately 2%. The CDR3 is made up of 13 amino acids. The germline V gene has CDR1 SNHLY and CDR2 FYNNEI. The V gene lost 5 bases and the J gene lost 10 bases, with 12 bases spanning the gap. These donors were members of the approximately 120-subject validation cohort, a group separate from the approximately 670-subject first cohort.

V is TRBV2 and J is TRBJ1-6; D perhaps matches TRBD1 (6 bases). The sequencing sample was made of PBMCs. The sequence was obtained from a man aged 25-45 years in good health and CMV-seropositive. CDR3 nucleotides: TGTGCCAGCAGTTCACAGGGATTCTCACCCCTCCACTTT. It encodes CASSSQGFSPLHF.